This entry lists 18 T cell receptor beta chains sequenced from one sample in a study of blood T cells in healthy people across ages. Then a second PCR, running about 6 to 12 cycles, was carried out with a sample-barcoded 5' primer and a J-beta primer mix. TCRdb analysed the 5' RACE reads with MiXCR anew, one entry per CDR3 protein. The table records about 1,800,000 distinct CDR3 sequences, 28% of them present only once. The sequenced material came from blood. All receptors come from a woman between 25 and 40 years old in good health.

There are a few counts of this clonotype. The chain couples TRBV7-2 to TRBJ2-3; TRBD2 matches at 9 bases. J lost 3 bases, V lost 4 bases, and 11 bases had no gene match. The germline CDR1 and CDR2 sequences are SGHTA and FQGNSA. The CDR3 has 17 amino acids. CDR3 bases: TGTGCCAGCAGCTCCTTCACCCGAGCGGGAGGTACAGATACGCAGTATTTT. The encoded protein is CASSSFTRAGGTDTQYF.

This clonotype was observed many times. The chain uses TRBV7-2 and TRBJ2-7; the match to TRBD2 covers 14 bases. The CDR3 contains 14 residues. V lost 7 bases and J lost 7; bases outside the gene matches: 6. Germline CDR1 is SGHTA and CDR2 is FQGNSA. CDR3 sequence reads: CASNLGLAGEEQYF. The CDR3 DNA sequence: TGTGCCAGCAACCTGGGACTAGCGGGGGAAGAGCAGTACTTC.

The gene calls are TRBV11-2 and TRBJ2-1; D gene uncertain. This CDR3 is 16 amino acids long. Germline CDR1 and CDR2: SGHAT and FQNNGV. V lost 1 base and J 5 bases, leaving 15 bases between the germline ends. The CDR3: CASSLGLRVGNNEQFF. CDR3 coding DNA: TGTGCCAGCAGCTTAGGGCTGCGCGTGGGAAACAATGAGCAGTTCTTC.

The table lists this clonotype with a few counts. J is TRBJ1-4 and V is TRBV7-2, with 8 nucleotides matching TRBD1. V was pared by 5 bases and J by 3 bases, with 8 bases of the junction left unmatched. Germline V gives CDR1 SGHTA, CDR2 FQGNSA. The CDR3 is 16 amino acids. In DNA, the CDR3 is TGTGCCAGCAGCCTCGCCCAGGGGGCATCTAATGAAAAACTGTTTTTT. Protein product: CASSLAQGASNEKLFF.

J is TRBJ2-7 and V is TRBV14; 9 bases match TRBD2. This CDR3 is built from 15 residues. The germline V gene has CDR1 SGHDN and CDR2 FVKESK. J gave up 2 bases and V 1 base, and 3 bases lay outside the gene matches. The CDR3 sequence: CASSQVAGVPYEQYF. The CDR3 DNA follows: TGTGCCAGCAGCCAAGTAGCGGGAGTTCCCTACGAGCAGTACTTC.

This sequence joins TRBV5-1 and TRBJ1-2; 7 bases fit TRBD1. Germline trimming cut 3 bases from V and 6 bases from J; bases unmatched to any gene: 5. The CDR3 extends over 13 amino acids. Looked up from germline, CDR1 is SGHRS and CDR2 is YFSETQ. Here the CDR3 DNA reads TGCGCCAGCAGCTACGACAGGGTTAATGGCTACACCTTC. Its translation is CASSYDRVNGYTF.

This clonotype was picked up many times. V usage is TRBV24-1 and J usage is TRBJ2-3, with D perhaps assigned TRBD1 or TRBD2 (5 bases each). V lost 2 bases and J lost 5, with 10 bases in between. CDR3 length: 14 residues. Germline values: CDR1 KGHDR, CDR2 SFDVKD. The CDR3 DNA reads TGTGCCACCAGTGATTCGGCAGGGAGAGATACGCAGTATTTT. Its translation: CATSDSAGRDTQYF.

This chain links TRBV14 with TRBJ2-5, with D maybe TRBD2 (5 bases). Germline CDR1 is SGHDN and CDR2 is FVKESK. Trimming stripped 1 base from V and 5 bases from J, with 11 bases between. The CDR3 runs 14 residues. CDR3 coding DNA: TGTGCCAGCAGCCAAGCCGGGGTTGCGGAGACCCAGTACTTC. This gives the protein CASSQAGVAETQYF.

This clonotype was observed many times. One end of the junction varies from germline; a read error may be responsible. The J gene is TRBJ2-3, the V gene TRBV4-2; 9 positions agree with TRBD1. Germline CDR1 reads LGHNA; CDR2 reads YNFKEQ. The CDR3 is made up of 15 amino acids. CDR3 bases: TGCGCCAGCAGCCAAGAGGGACAGGGTACAGATACGCAGTATTTT. Translation: CASSQEGQGTDTQYF.

The chain joins TRBV6-2 or TRBV6-3 to TRBJ2-2; 11 bases match TRBD2. Per germline, CDR1 MNHEY and CDR2 SVGEGT. Trimming at V came to 5 bases and at J to 4 bases, leaving 6 bases not matched to a gene. The CDR3 contains 16 residues. CDR3 residues: CASSDYSGRATGELFF. DNA for the CDR3: TGTGCCAGCAGTGATTATAGCGGGAGGGCCACCGGGGAGCTGTTTTTT.

This clonotype was counted ten times or more. The CDR3 region is CSASDMRFGVYEQYF. The CDR3 DNA follows: TGCAGTGCTAGTGATATGCGTTTTGGGGTTTACGAGCAGTACTTC. J is TRBJ2-7 and V is TRBV20-1; D gene uncertain. The CDR3 sequence is 15 residues long. V lost 3 bases and J 4 bases, leaving 19 bases between the germline ends. The germline V gene encodes CDR1 DFQATT and CDR2 SNEGSKA (reference sequence).

This chain links TRBV20-1 with TRBJ1-1, with D unresolved. Germline-derived CDR1 and CDR2 are DFQATT and SNEGSKA (reference sequence). This CDR3 region has 11 residues. Deletions cut 7 bases from V and 7 bases from J, with 13 bases between. CDR3 residues: CSGYRYSEAFF. CDR3 DNA: TGCAGTGGTTACCGGTACAGTGAAGCTTTCTTT.

V usage is TRBV7-6 and J usage is TRBJ1-1, with D unclear. The germline gives CDR1 SGHVS, CDR2 FNYEAQ. Trimming pared 2 bases from V and 5 bases from J, leaving 12 bases between. The CDR3 runs to 14 residues. The CDR3 protein is CASSLSARGTEAFF. The DNA for the CDR3 is TGTGCCAGCAGCTTATCTGCACGAGGGACTGAAGCTTTCTTT.

The chain couples TRBV7-3 to TRBJ2-2; D ambiguous. The CDR3 extends over 13 amino acids. V lost 4 bases and J lost 6, with 9 bases in between. Germline assignment: CDR1 SGHTA and CDR2 FQGTGA. Here the CDR3 reads CASSSTPPGELFF. The CDR3 bases are TGTGCCAGCAGCTCAACCCCCCCCGGGGAGCTGTTTTTT.

This clonotype was seen many times. The V gene is TRBV6-5, the J gene TRBJ2-5; D is undetermined. This CDR3 is built from 12 residues. In germline, CDR1 is MNHEY, CDR2 SVGAGI. V lost 6 bases, J lost 1 base, and 6 bases lay in between. CDR3 residues: CASRRAQETQYF. The CDR3 region has the DNA TGTGCCAGCAGACGCGCCCAAGAGACCCAGTACTTC.

This clonotype was recorded a few times. V and J are TRBV5-1 and TRBJ2-7; TRBD1 agrees at 10 bases. Germline CDR1 reads SGHRS; CDR2 reads YFSETQ. The V gene end was trimmed by 1 base and the J gene end by 5 bases; junction bases not matched to a gene: 6. CDR3 length: 15 residues. The CDR3 sequence: CASSLSGTGAHEQYF. The CDR3, as DNA: TGCGCCAGCAGCTTGTCCGGGACAGGGGCTCACGAGCAGTACTTC.

The chain joins TRBV2 to TRBJ1-3, with D uncertain. Trimming took off 1 base at V and 3 bases at J, with 4 bases between the two ends. There are 13 residues in the CDR3. Per the germline V gene, CDR1 is SNHLY and CDR2 is FYNNEI. The CDR3 DNA sequence: TGTGCCAGCAGTGAAGGATATGGAAACACCATATATTTT. Protein: CASSEGYGNTIYF.

The chain recombines TRBV27 with TRBJ2-1; 11 nucleotides agree with TRBD1. Germline V gene lookup returns CDR1 MNHEY and CDR2 SMNVEV (reference sequence). The CDR3 runs 13 residues. The ends lost 4 bases at V and 9 bases at J; junction bases unmatched: 2. Here the CDR3 reads CASSSDRGLEQFF. CDR3 sequence (DNA): TGTGCCAGCAGTTCGGACAGGGGGCTTGAGCAGTTCTTC.